What follows describes a single T cell receptor beta chain. This record comes from a study of blood T cell repertoires in COVID-19. Study-level information: Specimens from acute and convalescent COVID-19 originated in the United States, Italy and Spain. Sample material is recorded as cDNA or gDNA derived from T cells, B-cell-depleted T cells, or PBMCs.

Source study methods: Amplifying reference gene primers gave estimates of nucleated cell counts. Assay used: immunoSEQ multiplex PCR; TCRdb lists only in-frame clones, some missing. V and J calls and clone size are those listed in that table; D and trimming were worked out from the DNA. Of approximately 74,000 clones in the sample, roughly 84% were seen once. Germline values: CDR1 LNHDA, CDR2 SQIVND (reference sequence). The CDR3 has 16 residues. V shed 4 bases, J shed 5 bases, and the junction held 10 bases outside the gene matches. The gene calls are TRBV19 and TRBJ1-5; 8 nucleotides line up with TRBD1. The TCR sequence derives from a man older than 75 with active or convalescent COVID-19. Sequencing input: peripheral blood. The CDR3 coding sequence is TGTGCCAGTAGTAAGGGGACAGGCCCTTCCGATCAGCCCCAGCATTTT. Translating it yields CASSKGTGPSDQPQHF.